The rows below give T cell receptor beta chains drawn from one sample of a study of blood T cell repertoires in COVID-19. This table comes from immunoSEQ multiplex PCR, and its TCRdb copy is limited to in-frame clones, with some not included. The sample yields more than 250,000 clones, roughly nine tenths seen once. Sequences were obtained from PBMCs or T cells enriched from blood (not recorded which). The receptors shown here come from a woman aged 25 to 39 who had recovered from COVID-19. The CDR3 runs from the conserved cysteine through the conserved F or W. D genes are given only for firm matches. Size values are once, few and many counts, or a class for expanded clones, and some rows have none.

d_call: .; j_call: TRBJ1-2; clone_size: .; v_call: TRBV30; cdr3_nt: TGTGCCTGGACCCGAACCAGGGGAAACTATGGCTACACCTTC; cdr3_aa: CAWTRTRGNYGYTF
d_call: .; j_call: TRBJ1-2; clone_size: .; v_call: TRBV2; cdr3_nt: TGTGCCAGCATCCGGGGAGGGGTGAAGTCCGGCTACACCTTC; cdr3_aa: CASIRGGVKSGYTF
d_call: .; j_call: TRBJ1-1; clone_size: once; v_call: TRBV25-1; cdr3_nt: TGTGCCAGCAGTGTGGTTGGGGGGTCCACTGAAGCTTTCTTT; cdr3_aa: CASSVVGGSTEAFF
d_call: .; j_call: TRBJ1-3; clone_size: .; v_call: TRBV28; cdr3_nt: TGTGCCAGCACCCTGGGGGGATCTGGAAACACCATATATTTT; cdr3_aa: CASTLGGSGNTIYF
d_call: .; j_call: TRBJ1-1; clone_size: .; v_call: TRBV2; cdr3_nt: TGTGCCAGCAGGGGGCTGGGCATTGTCACTGAAGCTTTCTTT; cdr3_aa: CASRGLGIVTEAFF
d_call: TRBD2; j_call: TRBJ2-5; clone_size: .; v_call: TRBV15; cdr3_nt: TGTGCCACCAGCCGGATTACTAGCGGGGGGGCGAAGACCCAGTACTTC; cdr3_aa: CATSRITSGGAKTQYF
d_call: .; j_call: TRBJ2-3; clone_size: .; v_call: TRBV3-1/TRBV3-2; cdr3_nt: TGTGCCAGCAGCCGAATTCCTCGACAGGACACTAGCACAGATACGCAGTATTTT; cdr3_aa: CASSRIPRQDTSTDTQYF
d_call: TRBD1; j_call: TRBJ2-7; clone_size: once; v_call: TRBV6-5; cdr3_nt: TGTGCCAGCAGTTTACTCCCTGGGACAGGGTCTTACGAGCAGTACTTC; cdr3_aa: CASSLLPGTGSYEQYF
d_call: .; j_call: TRBJ1-6; clone_size: .; v_call: TRBV19; cdr3_nt: TGTGCCAGTAGGGCTGGCGGGAATTCACCCCTCCACTTT; cdr3_aa: CASRAGGNSPLHF
d_call: TRBD2; j_call: TRBJ2-3; clone_size: .; v_call: TRBV7-2; cdr3_nt: TGTGCCAGCACCAGGACTAGCGGGGGGTTCACAGATACGCAGTATTTT; cdr3_aa: CASTRTSGGFTDTQYF
d_call: TRBD1; j_call: TRBJ2-7; clone_size: once; v_call: TRBV14; cdr3_nt: TGTGCCAGCAGCCAGCCCGGGACAGGGACATCCTACGAGCAGTACTTC; cdr3_aa: CASSQPGTGTSYEQYF
d_call: TRBD1; j_call: TRBJ1-3; clone_size: .; v_call: TRBV27; cdr3_nt: TGTGCCAGCAGGGGGACAGCCTCTGGAAACACCATATATTTT; cdr3_aa: CASRGTASGNTIYF
d_call: .; j_call: TRBJ2-7; clone_size: .; v_call: TRBV3-1/TRBV3-2; cdr3_nt: TGTGCCAGCAGCCGCACGGGGAACTCCTACGAGCAGTACTTC; cdr3_aa: CASSRTGNSYEQYF
d_call: .; j_call: TRBJ1-1; clone_size: few; v_call: TRBV19; cdr3_nt: TGTGCCAGTAGTTCAACAGGGATCTTCACTGAAGCTTTCTTT; cdr3_aa: CASSSTGIFTEAFF
d_call: TRBD1; j_call: TRBJ1-4; clone_size: once; v_call: TRBV9; cdr3_nt: TGTGCCAGCAGCGTAGAGGGGGTAGGGGGCCGGAGTGAAAAACTGTTTTTT; cdr3_aa: CASSVEGVGGRSEKLFF
d_call: TRBD2; j_call: TRBJ2-7; clone_size: few; v_call: TRBV6-6; cdr3_nt: TGTGCCAGCAGTCCGACTGGACTAGCGGGGGAATCCTACGAGCAGTACTTC; cdr3_aa: CASSPTGLAGESYEQYF
d_call: .; j_call: TRBJ2-7; clone_size: .; v_call: TRBV18; cdr3_nt: TGTGCCAGCTCACGCCACCGTGGGGGCGACTACGAGCAGTACTTC; cdr3_aa: CASSRHRGGDYEQYF
d_call: .; j_call: TRBJ1-1; clone_size: .; v_call: TRBV7-9; cdr3_nt: TGTGCCAGCAGCTTAGGGACAAGCACTGAAGCTTTCTTT; cdr3_aa: CASSLGTSTEAFF
d_call: .; j_call: TRBJ2-7; clone_size: .; v_call: TRBV5-1; cdr3_nt: TGCGCCAGCAGCACGGACAGTCCCTACGAGCAGTACTTC; cdr3_aa: CASSTDSPYEQYF
d_call: TRBD1; j_call: TRBJ2-3; clone_size: .; v_call: TRBV5-5; cdr3_nt: TGTGCCAGCTACCCTTTGGGACAGCTCACAGATACGCAGTATTTT; cdr3_aa: CASYPLGQLTDTQYF
d_call: .; j_call: TRBJ1-3; clone_size: once; v_call: TRBV19; cdr3_nt: TGTGCCAGTAGCAGGGCTGGAAACACCATATATTTT; cdr3_aa: CASSRAGNTIYF
d_call: TRBD2; j_call: TRBJ2-6; clone_size: .; v_call: TRBV13; cdr3_nt: TGTGCCAGCACGCAGGGAGGGTCTGGGGCCAACGTCCTGACTTTC; cdr3_aa: CASTQGGSGANVLTF
d_call: TRBD2; j_call: TRBJ2-1; clone_size: .; v_call: TRBV7-6; cdr3_nt: TGTGCCAGCAGCTCTCTAGCGGGGGCTATGAATGAGCAGTTCTTC; cdr3_aa: CASSSLAGAMNEQFF
d_call: .; j_call: TRBJ2-7; clone_size: .; v_call: TRBV27; cdr3_nt: TGTGCCAGCAGTTTATCGATAACTGGGACTGAGTACGAGCAGTACTTC; cdr3_aa: CASSLSITGTEYEQYF
d_call: .; j_call: TRBJ1-6; clone_size: .; v_call: TRBV5-1; cdr3_nt: TGCGCCAGCAGCTTGTCGGGGACAAGATATAATTCACCCCTCCACTTT; cdr3_aa: CASSLSGTRYNSPLHF
d_call: TRBD1; j_call: TRBJ2-1; clone_size: .; v_call: TRBV7-3; cdr3_nt: TGTGCCAGCAGCCCCCCGGGACAGGGGTGTGAGCAGTTCTTC; cdr3_aa: CASSPPGQGCEQFF
d_call: TRBD1; j_call: TRBJ2-5; clone_size: .; v_call: TRBV19; cdr3_nt: TGTGCCAGTAGTACGACAGGGGCCAGTGGGACCCAGTACTTC; cdr3_aa: CASSTTGASGTQYF
d_call: TRBD1; j_call: TRBJ2-2; clone_size: .; v_call: TRBV5-4; cdr3_nt: TGTGCCAGCAGCAACAGGGGAGACACCGGGGAGCTGTTTTTT; cdr3_aa: CASSNRGDTGELFF
d_call: .; j_call: TRBJ1-6; clone_size: .; v_call: TRBV12-3/TRBV12-4; cdr3_nt: TGTGCCAGCACCAGGATGAATTCACCCCTCCACTTT; cdr3_aa: CASTRMNSPLHF
d_call: TRBD2; j_call: TRBJ2-2; clone_size: .; v_call: TRBV6-5; cdr3_nt: TGTGCCAGCAGTTACCCGGGGGGGGCCGGGGAGCTGTTTTTT; cdr3_aa: CASSYPGGAGELFF
d_call: .; j_call: TRBJ2-2; clone_size: few; v_call: TRBV28; cdr3_nt: TGTGCCAGCAGCCGCATCGGGACCGGGGAGCTGTTTTTT; cdr3_aa: CASSRIGTGELFF
d_call: .; j_call: TRBJ1-1; clone_size: .; v_call: TRBV6-5; cdr3_nt: TGTGCCAGCGCTTGGGCAGAGAACACTGAAGCTTTCTTT; cdr3_aa: CASAWAENTEAFF
d_call: TRBD2; j_call: TRBJ2-5; clone_size: .; v_call: TRBV30; cdr3_nt: TGTGCCTGGAGTTCTAGCGGGGGCTACCAAGAGACCCAGTACTTC; cdr3_aa: CAWSSSGGYQETQYF
d_call: .; j_call: TRBJ2-2; clone_size: .; v_call: TRBV6-1; cdr3_nt: TGTGCCAGCAGTGAAGCGAGGGGGTGGAGCACCGGGGAGCTGTTTTTT; cdr3_aa: CASSEARGWSTGELFF
d_call: .; j_call: TRBJ1-4; clone_size: .; v_call: TRBV6-5; cdr3_nt: TGTGCCAGCAGTTACTCTCGGCACAGAGTGAGTGAAAAACTGTTTTTT; cdr3_aa: CASSYSRHRVSEKLFF
d_call: .; j_call: TRBJ2-3; clone_size: .; v_call: TRBV9; cdr3_nt: TGTGCCAGCAGCCCCGCGGTAGGGGTAGGGCGCACAGATACGCAGTATTTT; cdr3_aa: CASSPAVGVGRTDTQYF
d_call: TRBD2; j_call: TRBJ2-7; clone_size: .; v_call: TRBV30; cdr3_nt: TGTGCCTGGAAGGGAGCGGGGGCATCTTACGAGCAGTACTTC; cdr3_aa: CAWKGAGASYEQYF
d_call: .; j_call: TRBJ1-1; clone_size: once; v_call: TRBV3-1/TRBV3-2; cdr3_nt: TGTGCCAGCAGCCAGTCCTATGGGGCGAACACTGAAGCTTTCTTT; cdr3_aa: CASSQSYGANTEAFF
d_call: TRBD2; j_call: TRBJ2-3; clone_size: once; v_call: TRBV11-3; cdr3_nt: TGTGCCAGCAGCTCTAGCGGGGGGTACGCAGATACGCAGTATTTT; cdr3_aa: CASSSSGGYADTQYF
d_call: TRBD2; j_call: TRBJ2-5; clone_size: .; v_call: TRBV2; cdr3_nt: TGTGCCAGCAGTGACCCTAGCGGGTTCCAAGAGACCCAGTACTTC; cdr3_aa: CASSDPSGFQETQYF
d_call: .; j_call: TRBJ1-4; clone_size: .; v_call: TRBV30; cdr3_nt: TGTGCCTGGAGGCGAGAAAAACTGTTTTTT; cdr3_aa: CAWRREKLFF
d_call: .; j_call: TRBJ2-6; clone_size: few; v_call: TRBV7-9; cdr3_nt: TGTGCCAGCAGCCGAGACACTGGGGCCAACGTCCTGACTTTC; cdr3_aa: CASSRDTGANVLTF
d_call: .; j_call: TRBJ1-6; clone_size: .; v_call: TRBV6-2/TRBV6-3; cdr3_nt: TGTGCCAGCAGTTTAGACAGTGGTTCATCTTCACCCCTCCACTTT; cdr3_aa: CASSLDSGSSSPLHF
d_call: TRBD1; j_call: TRBJ2-7; clone_size: .; v_call: TRBV10-3; cdr3_nt: TGTGCCATCAGTGACGGGACAGCCTCAAACTACGAGCAGTACTTC; cdr3_aa: CAISDGTASNYEQYF
d_call: .; j_call: TRBJ2-7; clone_size: .; v_call: TRBV7-2; cdr3_nt: TGTGCCAGCAGCCAAAGCGATAGGGGCAGCTACGAGCAGTACTTC; cdr3_aa: CASSQSDRGSYEQYF
d_call: .; j_call: TRBJ2-1; clone_size: .; v_call: TRBV2; cdr3_nt: TGTGCCAGCAGTGAGGTAGGGGCTGAGCAGTTCTTC; cdr3_aa: CASSEVGAEQFF
d_call: TRBD1; j_call: TRBJ1-1; clone_size: once; v_call: TRBV19; cdr3_nt: TGTGCCAGTAGTATAGATCGGCAGGGGGCTGGCACTGAAGCTTTCTTT; cdr3_aa: CASSIDRQGAGTEAFF
d_call: .; j_call: TRBJ1-4; clone_size: .; v_call: TRBV9; cdr3_nt: TGTGCCAGCAGCCCCCGAGGGCAGGAGGGGGAAAAACTGTTTTTT; cdr3_aa: CASSPRGQEGEKLFF